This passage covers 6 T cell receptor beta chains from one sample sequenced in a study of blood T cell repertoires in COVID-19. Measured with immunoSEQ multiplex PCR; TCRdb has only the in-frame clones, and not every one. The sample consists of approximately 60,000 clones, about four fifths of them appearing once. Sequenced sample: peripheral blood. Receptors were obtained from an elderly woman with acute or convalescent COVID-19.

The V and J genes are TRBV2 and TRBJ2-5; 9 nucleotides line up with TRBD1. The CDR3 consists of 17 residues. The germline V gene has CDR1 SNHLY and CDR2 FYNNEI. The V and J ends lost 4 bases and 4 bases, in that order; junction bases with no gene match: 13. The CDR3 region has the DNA TGTGCCAGCAGTGCCGCGAGGACAGGGGCCGGGACAGAGACCCAGTACTTC. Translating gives CASSAARTGAGTETQYF.

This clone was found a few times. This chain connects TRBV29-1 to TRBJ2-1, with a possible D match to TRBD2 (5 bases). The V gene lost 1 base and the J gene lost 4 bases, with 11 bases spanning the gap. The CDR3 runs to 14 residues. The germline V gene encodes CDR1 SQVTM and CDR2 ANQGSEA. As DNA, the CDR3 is TGCAGCGTTGAAGTTGGGTGGGAGTACAATGAGCAGTTCTTC. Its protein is CSVEVGWEYNEQFF.

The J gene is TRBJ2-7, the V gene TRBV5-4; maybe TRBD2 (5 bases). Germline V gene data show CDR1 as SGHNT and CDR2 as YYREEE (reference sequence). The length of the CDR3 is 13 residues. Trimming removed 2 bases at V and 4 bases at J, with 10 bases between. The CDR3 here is CASSLPPGYEQYF. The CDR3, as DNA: TGTGCCAGCAGCTTACCCCCGGGGTACGAGCAGTACTTC.

CDR3 nucleotide sequence: TGTGCCAGCAGCGCCCTAGCGGGAGGATTCGATGAGCAGTTCTTC. This encodes CASSALAGGFDEQFF. The V and J genes are TRBV5-4 and TRBJ2-1; 11 nucleotides match TRBD2. Germline trimming cut 4 bases from V and 8 bases from J; bases unmatched to any gene: 8. The germline gives CDR1 SGHNT, CDR2 YYREEE (reference sequence). This CDR3 has 15 amino acids.

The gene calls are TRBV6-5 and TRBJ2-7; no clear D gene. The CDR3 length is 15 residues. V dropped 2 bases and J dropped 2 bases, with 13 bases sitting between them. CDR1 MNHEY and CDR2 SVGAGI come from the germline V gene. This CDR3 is CASSYKVAVPYEQYF. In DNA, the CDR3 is TGTGCCAGCAGTTACAAGGTTGCGGTTCCCTACGAGCAGTACTTC.

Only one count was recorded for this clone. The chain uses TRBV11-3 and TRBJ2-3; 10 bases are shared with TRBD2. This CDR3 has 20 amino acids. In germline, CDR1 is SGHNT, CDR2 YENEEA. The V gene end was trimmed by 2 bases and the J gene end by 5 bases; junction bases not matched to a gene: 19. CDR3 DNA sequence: TGTGCCAGCAGCTTACTTCCGCGGGCCAAAGCGGGAGGGAAGAGAGATACGCAGTATTTT. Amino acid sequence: CASSLLPRAKAGGKRDTQYF.